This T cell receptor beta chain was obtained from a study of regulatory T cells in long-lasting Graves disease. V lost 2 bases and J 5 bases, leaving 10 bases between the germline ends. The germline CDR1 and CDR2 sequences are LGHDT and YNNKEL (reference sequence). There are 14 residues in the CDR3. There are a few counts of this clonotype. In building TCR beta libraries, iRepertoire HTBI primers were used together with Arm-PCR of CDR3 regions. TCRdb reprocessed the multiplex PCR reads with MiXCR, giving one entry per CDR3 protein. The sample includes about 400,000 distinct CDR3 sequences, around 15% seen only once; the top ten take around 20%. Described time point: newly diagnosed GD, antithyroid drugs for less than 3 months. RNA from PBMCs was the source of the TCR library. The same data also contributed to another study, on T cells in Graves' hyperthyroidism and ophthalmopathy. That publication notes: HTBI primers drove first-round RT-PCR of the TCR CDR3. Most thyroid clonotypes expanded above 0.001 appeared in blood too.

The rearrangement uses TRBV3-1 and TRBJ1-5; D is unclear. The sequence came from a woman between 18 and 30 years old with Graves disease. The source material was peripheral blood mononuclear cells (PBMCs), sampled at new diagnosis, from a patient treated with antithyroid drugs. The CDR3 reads CASSQKGLYQPQHF. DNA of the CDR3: TGTGCCAGCAGCCAAAAAGGATTATATCAGCCCCAGCATTTT.